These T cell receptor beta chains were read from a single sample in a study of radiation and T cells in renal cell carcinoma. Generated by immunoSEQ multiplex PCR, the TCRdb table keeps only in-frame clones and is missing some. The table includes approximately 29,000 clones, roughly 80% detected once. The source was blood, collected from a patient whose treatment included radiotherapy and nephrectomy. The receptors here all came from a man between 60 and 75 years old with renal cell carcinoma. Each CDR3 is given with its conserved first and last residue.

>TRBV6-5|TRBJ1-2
CASSYSAQVAGYGYTF
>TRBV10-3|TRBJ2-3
CAITLSGTDTQYF
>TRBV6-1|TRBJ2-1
CASSERVGSYNEQFF
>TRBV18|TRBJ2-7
CASSPPRGSPTYEQYF
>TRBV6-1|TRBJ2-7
CASSEPRGYEQYF
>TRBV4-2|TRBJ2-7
CASSHLGHEQYF
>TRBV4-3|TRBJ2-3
CASSLTSGSTDTQYF
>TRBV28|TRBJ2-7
CARLGDEQYF
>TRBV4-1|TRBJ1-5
CASSPEQGGRPQHF
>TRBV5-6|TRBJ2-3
CASSPITGVTDTQYF
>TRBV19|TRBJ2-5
CASSAEPGGTQYF
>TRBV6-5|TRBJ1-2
CASSRQQRTNYGYTF
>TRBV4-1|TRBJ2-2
CASSQLGGRNTGELFF
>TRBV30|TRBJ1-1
CAWSLRGRTEAFF
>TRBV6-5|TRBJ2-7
CASSYRQGYEQYF
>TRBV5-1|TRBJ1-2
CASSRAGIAYGYTF
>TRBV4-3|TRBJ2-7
CASSQEMIGRAEQYF